This T cell receptor (beta chain) was profiled in a study of T cells in tumors after PD-1 blockade. The wider study: Patients had no prior checkpoint blockade, systemic immunosuppressants, or anti-cancer therapy within 4 weeks. Patients received pembrolizumab 200 mg every 3 weeks or cemiplimab 350 mg every 2 weeks. During anti-PD-1 treatment, some patients continued daily vismodegib 150 mg. Overall study results and limits: Blood contained about 42% of the tumor's TCR clonotypes.

In regard to this clone: Its matching antigen is unknown.

Sequencing was performed with immunoSEQ multiplex PCR; in TCRdb, only in-frame clones are kept and a portion is missing. The sample has tens of thousands of clones; roughly 73% are singletons. Trimming took off 3 bases at V and 3 bases at J, with 14 bases between the two ends. Germline V gives CDR1 LGHNA, CDR2 YNFKEQ. There are 15 residues in the CDR3. Sample: PBMCs, taken before anti-PD-1 treatment. This clonotype was obtained from a human donor with basal cell carcinoma. The chain is built from TRBV4-2 and TRBJ1-2; D unclear. The CDR3 DNA reads TGTGCCAGCAGCCAGATACAAATAGGAGACTATGGCTACACCTTC. It encodes CASSQIQIGDYGYTF.